The rows below give T cell receptor beta chains drawn from one sample of a study of blood T cells in healthy people across ages. MiXCR, applied by TCRdb to the 5' RACE reads, yields one record per CDR3 protein. The data contain 700,000 or so distinct CDR3 sequences, over 40% of them singletons. Sequencing was done on a sample of blood. The receptors were gathered from a man older than 75 in good health. CDR3s include the opening cysteine and the closing phenylalanine or tryptophan. Fields, in order: clone size, CDR3 length, V gene, J gene, D gene, CDR3 protein, CDR3 DNA. The D gene is left open where the match is weak. Rows may omit the clone size; those that give it use once, few, many or a size class.

clone size: many
CDR3 length: 13
V gene: TRBV29-1
J gene: TRBJ1-5
D gene: .
CDR3 protein: CSVTDRINQPQHF
CDR3 DNA: TGCAGCGTTACCGACAGGATTAATCAGCCCCAGCATTTT

clone size: .
CDR3 length: 15
V gene: TRBV30
J gene: TRBJ2-2
D gene: TRBD1
CDR3 protein: CAWSRDRGRAGELFF
CDR3 DNA: TGTGCCTGGAGTAGGGACAGGGGACGAGCCGGGGAGCTGTTTTTT

clone size: few
CDR3 length: 16
V gene: TRBV6-1
J gene: TRBJ2-5
D gene: TRBD1
CDR3 protein: CASSARTGDVLETQYF
CDR3 DNA: TGTGCCAGCAGTGCCAGGACAGGGGATGTGTTGGAGACCCAGTACTTC

clone size: .
CDR3 length: 12
V gene: TRBV11-3
J gene: TRBJ2-2
D gene: .
CDR3 protein: CASSLALGELFF
CDR3 DNA: TGTGCCAGCAGCCTAGCCCTGGGGGAGCTGTTTTTT

clone size: .
CDR3 length: 15
V gene: TRBV7-9
J gene: TRBJ1-2
D gene: .
CDR3 protein: CASSRTGQANYGYTF
CDR3 DNA: TGTGCCAGCAGCCGAACGGGACAAGCTAACTATGGCTACACCTTC

clone size: many
CDR3 length: 13
V gene: TRBV6-5
J gene: TRBJ1-2
D gene: TRBD1
CDR3 protein: CASSTTGGAGYTF
CDR3 DNA: TGTGCCAGCAGTACGACAGGGGGCGCGGGCTACACCTTC

clone size: .
CDR3 length: 15
V gene: TRBV27
J gene: TRBJ2-2
D gene: .
CDR3 protein: CASSLSEGLTGELFF
CDR3 DNA: TGTGCCAGCAGTTTATCGGAGGGGCTCACCGGGGAGCTGTTTTTT

clone size: .
CDR3 length: 12
V gene: TRBV11-2
J gene: TRBJ2-5
D gene: .
CDR3 protein: CASSLEWGTQYF
CDR3 DNA: TGTGCCAGCAGCTTAGAGTGGGGGACCCAGTACTTC

clone size: .
CDR3 length: 12
V gene: TRBV28
J gene: TRBJ2-3
D gene: .
CDR3 protein: CASRVTADTQYF
CDR3 DNA: TGTGCCAGCAGGGTTACAGCAGATACGCAGTATTTT

clone size: .
CDR3 length: 15
V gene: TRBV5-5
J gene: TRBJ1-5
D gene: TRBD1
CDR3 protein: CASSLQTGSNQPQHF
CDR3 DNA: TGTGCCAGCAGCCTTCAGACAGGGTCAAATCAGCCCCAGCATTTT

clone size: .
CDR3 length: 12
V gene: TRBV13
J gene: TRBJ1-2
D gene: TRBD1
CDR3 protein: CASSRQGNGYTF
CDR3 DNA: TGTGCCAGCAGTCGACAGGGCAATGGCTACACCTTC

clone size: few
CDR3 length: 12
V gene: TRBV6-2/TRBV6-3
J gene: TRBJ1-2
D gene: .
CDR3 protein: CAIAESSDGYTF
CDR3 DNA: TGTGCCATCGCAGAAAGTTCCGATGGCTACACCTTC

clone size: .
CDR3 length: 14
V gene: TRBV28
J gene: TRBJ2-7
D gene: .
CDR3 protein: CAGSPHGTLNEQYF
CDR3 DNA: TGTGCCGGCAGTCCACACGGGACACTCAACGAGCAGTACTTC

clone size: .
CDR3 length: 15
V gene: TRBV11-2
J gene: TRBJ2-3
D gene: .
CDR3 protein: CASSLGTPRTDTQYF
CDR3 DNA: TGTGCCAGCAGCTTAGGGACACCTCGCACAGATACGCAGTATTTT

clone size: .
CDR3 length: 16
V gene: TRBV6-5
J gene: TRBJ2-7
D gene: .
CDR3 protein: CASSYTDRSSSYEQYF
CDR3 DNA: TGTGCCAGCAGTTACACCGACAGGTCCAGCTCCTACGAGCAGTACTTC